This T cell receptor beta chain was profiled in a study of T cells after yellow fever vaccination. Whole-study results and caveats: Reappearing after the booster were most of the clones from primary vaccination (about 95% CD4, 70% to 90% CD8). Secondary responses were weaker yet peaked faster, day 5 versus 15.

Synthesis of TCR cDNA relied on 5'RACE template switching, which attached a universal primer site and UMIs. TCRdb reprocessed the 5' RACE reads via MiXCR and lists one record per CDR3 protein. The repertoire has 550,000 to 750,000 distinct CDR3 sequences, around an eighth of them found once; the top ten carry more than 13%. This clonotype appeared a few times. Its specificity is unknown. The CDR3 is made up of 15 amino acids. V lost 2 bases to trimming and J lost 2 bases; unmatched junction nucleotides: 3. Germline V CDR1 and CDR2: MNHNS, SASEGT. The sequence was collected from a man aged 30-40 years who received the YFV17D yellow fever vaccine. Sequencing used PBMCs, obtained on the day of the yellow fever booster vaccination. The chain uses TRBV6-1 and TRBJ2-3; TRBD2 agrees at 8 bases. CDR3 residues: CASSETSGDTDTQYF. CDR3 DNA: TGTGCCAGCAGTGAAACTAGCGGAGACACAGATACGCAGTATTTT.